This T cell receptor beta chain originates from a study of blood T cell repertoires in COVID-19. Study information: Collection of acute and convalescent COVID-19 samples took place in the United States, Italy and Spain. The cDNA or gDNA used as material had been derived from T cells, B-cell-depleted T cells, or PBMCs.

This clone was observed once. Profiled with immunoSEQ multiplex PCR; TCRdb holds only in-frame clones, not every one. The table shows some 300,000 clones, with less than 90% occurring only once. The V and J ends lost 3 bases and 4 bases, in that order; junction bases with no gene match: 5. The CDR3 is 14 amino acids. Germline V gene sequence: CDR1 WNHNN, CDR2 SYGVQD (reference sequence). The sequencing input was peripheral blood. The sequence derives from a woman aged 65 to 85 with COVID-19, enrolled during active disease. The chain combines TRBV10-1 with TRBJ2-7, with 8 bases aligning to TRBD2. CDR3 nucleotides: TGCGCCAGCAGTGATGGCGGGGGGCTGTACGAGCAGTACTTC. Encoded protein: CASSDGGGLYEQYF.